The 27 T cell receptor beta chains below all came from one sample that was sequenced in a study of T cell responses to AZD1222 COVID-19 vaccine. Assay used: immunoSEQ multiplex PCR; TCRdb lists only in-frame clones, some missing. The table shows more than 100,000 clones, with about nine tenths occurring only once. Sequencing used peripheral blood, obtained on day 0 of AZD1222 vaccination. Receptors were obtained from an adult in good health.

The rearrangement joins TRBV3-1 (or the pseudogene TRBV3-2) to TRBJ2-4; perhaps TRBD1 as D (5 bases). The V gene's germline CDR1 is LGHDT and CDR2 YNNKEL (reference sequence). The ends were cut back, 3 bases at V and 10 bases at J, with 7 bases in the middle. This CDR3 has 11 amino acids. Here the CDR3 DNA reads TGTGCCAGCAGCCAGACAGCAATTCAGTACTTC. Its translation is CASSQTAIQYF.

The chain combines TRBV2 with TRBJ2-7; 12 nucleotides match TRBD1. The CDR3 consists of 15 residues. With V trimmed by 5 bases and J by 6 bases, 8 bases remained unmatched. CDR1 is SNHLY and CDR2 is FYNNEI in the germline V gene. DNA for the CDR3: TGTGCCAGCAGTTTACCGGGACAGGGGGCCTCCGAGCAGTACTTC. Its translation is CASSLPGQGASEQYF.

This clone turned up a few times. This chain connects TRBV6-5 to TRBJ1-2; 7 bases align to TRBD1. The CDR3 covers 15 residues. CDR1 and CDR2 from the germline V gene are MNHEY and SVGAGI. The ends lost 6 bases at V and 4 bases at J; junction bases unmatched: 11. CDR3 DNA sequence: TGTGCCAGCAGGGGGTACGGGGACAGATCCTATGGCTACACCTTC. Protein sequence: CASRGYGDRSYGYTF.

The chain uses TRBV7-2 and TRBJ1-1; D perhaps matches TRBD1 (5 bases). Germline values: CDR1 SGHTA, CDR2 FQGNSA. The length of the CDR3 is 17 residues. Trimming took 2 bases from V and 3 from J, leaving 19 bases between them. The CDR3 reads CASSLRVYGGGDTEAFF. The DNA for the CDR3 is TGTGCCAGCAGCTTAAGAGTCTATGGGGGAGGTGACACTGAAGCTTTCTTT.

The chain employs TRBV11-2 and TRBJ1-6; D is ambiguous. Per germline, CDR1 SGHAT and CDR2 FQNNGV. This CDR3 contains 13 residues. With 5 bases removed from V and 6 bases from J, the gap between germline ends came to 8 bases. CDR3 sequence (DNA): TGTGCCAGCAGCCCGAACCTTAATTCACCCCTCCACTTT. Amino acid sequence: CASSPNLNSPLHF.

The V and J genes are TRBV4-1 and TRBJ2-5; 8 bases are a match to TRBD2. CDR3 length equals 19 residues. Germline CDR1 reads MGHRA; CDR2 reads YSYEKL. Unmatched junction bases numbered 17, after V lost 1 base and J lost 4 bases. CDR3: CASSQVVSGGNPDSETQYF. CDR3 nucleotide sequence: TGCGCCAGCAGCCAAGTCGTGTCGGGAGGGAACCCAGATTCAGAGACCCAGTACTTC.

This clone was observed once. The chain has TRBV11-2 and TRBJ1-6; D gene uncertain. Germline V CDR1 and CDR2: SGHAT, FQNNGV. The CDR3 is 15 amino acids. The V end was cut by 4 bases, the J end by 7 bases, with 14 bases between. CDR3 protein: CASSSRGGVNSPLHF. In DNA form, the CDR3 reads TGTGCCAGCAGCTCCCGGGGTGGCGTAAATTCACCCCTCCACTTT.

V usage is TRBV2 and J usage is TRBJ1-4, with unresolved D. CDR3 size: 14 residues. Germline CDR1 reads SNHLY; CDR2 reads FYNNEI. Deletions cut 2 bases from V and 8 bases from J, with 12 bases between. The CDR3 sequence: CASSESVDWEKLFF. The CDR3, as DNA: TGTGCCAGCAGTGAATCCGTGGATTGGGAAAAACTGTTTTTT.

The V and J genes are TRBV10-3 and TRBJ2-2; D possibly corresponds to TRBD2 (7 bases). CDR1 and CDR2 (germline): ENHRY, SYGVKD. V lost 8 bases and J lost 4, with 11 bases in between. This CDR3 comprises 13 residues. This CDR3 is CAISAGATGELFF. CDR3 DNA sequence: TGTGCCATCTCCGCGGGGGCCACCGGGGAGCTGTTTTTT.

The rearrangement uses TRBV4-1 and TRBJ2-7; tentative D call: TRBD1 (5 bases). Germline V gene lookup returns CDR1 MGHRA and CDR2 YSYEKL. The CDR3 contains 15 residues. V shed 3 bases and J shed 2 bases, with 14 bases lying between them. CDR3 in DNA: TGCGCCAGCAGCCACGCCGACAGAGATGCCTACGAGCAGTACTTC. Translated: CASSHADRDAYEQYF.

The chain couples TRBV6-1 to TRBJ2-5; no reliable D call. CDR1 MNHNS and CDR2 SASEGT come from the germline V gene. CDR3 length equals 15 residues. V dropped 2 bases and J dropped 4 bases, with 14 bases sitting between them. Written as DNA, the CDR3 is TGTGCCAGCAGTGAAAGTTGGGGATCGGGAGAGACCCAGTACTTC. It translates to CASSESWGSGETQYF.

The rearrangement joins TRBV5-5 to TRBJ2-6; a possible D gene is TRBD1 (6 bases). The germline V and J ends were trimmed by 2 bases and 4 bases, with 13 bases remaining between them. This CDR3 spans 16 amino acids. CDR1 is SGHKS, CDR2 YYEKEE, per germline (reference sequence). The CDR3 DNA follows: TGTGCCAGCAGCTTAAACCACAGGGCCGGGGCCAACGTCCTGACTTTC. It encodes CASSLNHRAGANVLTF.

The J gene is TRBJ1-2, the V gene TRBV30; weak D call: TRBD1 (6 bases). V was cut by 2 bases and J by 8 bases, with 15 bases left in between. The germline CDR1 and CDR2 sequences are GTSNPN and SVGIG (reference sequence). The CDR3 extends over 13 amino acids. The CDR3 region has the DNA TGTGCCTGGAGTTGGATTGCAGGGGACGGCTACACCTTC. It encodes CAWSWIAGDGYTF.

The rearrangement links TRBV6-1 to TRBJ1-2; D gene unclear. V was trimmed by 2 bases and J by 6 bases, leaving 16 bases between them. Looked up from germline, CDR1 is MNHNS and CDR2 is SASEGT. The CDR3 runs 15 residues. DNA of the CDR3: TGTGCCAGCAGTGAAAGTGCCGCTTTGGAGAATGGCTACACCTTC. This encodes CASSESAALENGYTF.

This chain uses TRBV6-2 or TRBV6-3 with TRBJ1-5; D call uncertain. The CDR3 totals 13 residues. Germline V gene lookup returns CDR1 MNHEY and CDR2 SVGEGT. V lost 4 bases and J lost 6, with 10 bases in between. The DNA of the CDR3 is TGTGCCAGCAGTTTCTCCATGGGTCAGCCCCAGCATTTT. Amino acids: CASSFSMGQPQHF.

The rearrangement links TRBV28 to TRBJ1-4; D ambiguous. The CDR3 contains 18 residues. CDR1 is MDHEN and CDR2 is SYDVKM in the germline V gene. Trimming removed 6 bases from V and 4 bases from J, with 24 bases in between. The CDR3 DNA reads TGTGCCAGCAGAGTTTTAGGTCCGGATGGGCGACATAATGAAAAACTGTTTTTT. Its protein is CASRVLGPDGRHNEKLFF.

CDR3 bases: TGTGCCAGCAGCCAAGGACTAGCTGTAGTGGGAGAGACCCAGTACTTC. It is translated as CASSQGLAVVGETQYF. V usage is TRBV5-4 and J usage is TRBJ2-5; 8 bases align to TRBD2. The CDR3 has 16 amino acids. J lost 4 bases, V lost 4 bases, and 12 bases had no gene match. Germline CDR1 and CDR2: SGHNT and YYREEE (reference sequence).

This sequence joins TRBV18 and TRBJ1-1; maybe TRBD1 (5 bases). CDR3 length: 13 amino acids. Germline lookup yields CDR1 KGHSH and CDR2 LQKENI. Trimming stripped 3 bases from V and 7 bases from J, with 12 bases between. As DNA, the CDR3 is TGTGCCAGCTCACCGGGCAGGGTCGGTGAAGCTTTCTTT. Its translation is CASSPGRVGEAFF. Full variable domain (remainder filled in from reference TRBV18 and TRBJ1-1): NAGVMQNPRHLVRRRGQEARLRCSPMKGHSHVYWYRQLPEEGLKFMVYLQKENIIDESGMPKERFSAEFPKEGPSILRIQQVVRGDSAAYFCASSPGRVGEAFFGQGTRLTVV.

CDR3 amino acids: CASSLVSQGKGYTF. CDR3 coding DNA: TGTGCCAGCAGCTTAGTTTCACAGGGGAAAGGCTACACCTTC. V and J are TRBV7-8 and TRBJ1-2; 7 positions match TRBD1. CDR3 length: 14 amino acids. Germline lookup yields CDR1 SGHVS and CDR2 FQNEAQ. Trimming at V came to 1 base and at J to 8 bases, leaving 7 bases not matched to a gene.

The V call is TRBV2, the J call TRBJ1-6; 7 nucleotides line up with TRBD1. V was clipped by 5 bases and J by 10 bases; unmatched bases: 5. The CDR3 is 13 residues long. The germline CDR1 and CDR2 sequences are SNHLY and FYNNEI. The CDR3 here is CASSRQGGSPLHF. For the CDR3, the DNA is TGTGCCAGCAGTAGACAGGGTGGCTCACCCCTCCACTTT.

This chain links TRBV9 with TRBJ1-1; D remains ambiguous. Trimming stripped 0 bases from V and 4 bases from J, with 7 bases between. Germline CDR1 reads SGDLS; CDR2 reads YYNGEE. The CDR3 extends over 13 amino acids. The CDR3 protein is CASSVVFGTEAFF. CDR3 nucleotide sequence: TGTGCCAGCAGCGTAGTATTTGGCACTGAAGCTTTCTTT. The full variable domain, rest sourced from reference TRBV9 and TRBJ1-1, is DSGVTQTPKHLITATGQRVTLRCSPRSGDLSVYWYQQSLDQGLQFLIQYYNGEERAKGNILERFSAQQFPDLHSELNLSSLELGDSALYFCASSVVFGTEAFFGQGTRLTVV.

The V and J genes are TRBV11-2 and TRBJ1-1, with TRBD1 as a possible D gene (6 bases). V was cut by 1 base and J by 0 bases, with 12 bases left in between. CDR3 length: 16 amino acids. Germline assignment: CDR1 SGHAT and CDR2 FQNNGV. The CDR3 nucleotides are TGTGCCAGCAGCTTAGGATACAGGGCTTTGAACACTGAAGCTTTCTTT. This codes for CASSLGYRALNTEAFF.

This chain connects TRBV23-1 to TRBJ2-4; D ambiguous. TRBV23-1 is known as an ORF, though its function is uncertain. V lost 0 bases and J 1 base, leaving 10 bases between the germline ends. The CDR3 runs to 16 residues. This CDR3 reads CASSQSQVGAKNIQYF. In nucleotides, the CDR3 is TGCGCCAGCAGTCAATCACAAGTAGGGGCCAAAAACATTCAGTACTTC.

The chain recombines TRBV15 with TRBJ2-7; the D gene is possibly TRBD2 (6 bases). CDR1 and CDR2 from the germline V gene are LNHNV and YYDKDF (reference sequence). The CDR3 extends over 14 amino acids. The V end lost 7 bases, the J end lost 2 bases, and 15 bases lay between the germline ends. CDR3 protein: CATTQWGDAYEQYF. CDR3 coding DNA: TGTGCCACCACCCAGTGGGGGGACGCCTACGAGCAGTACTTC.

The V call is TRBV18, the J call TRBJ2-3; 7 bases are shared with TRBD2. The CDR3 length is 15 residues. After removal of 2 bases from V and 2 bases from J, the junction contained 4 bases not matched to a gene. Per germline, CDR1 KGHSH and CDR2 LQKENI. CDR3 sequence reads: CASSPGGGVTDTQYF. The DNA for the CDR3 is TGTGCCAGCTCACCAGGCGGGGGAGTCACAGATACGCAGTATTTT.

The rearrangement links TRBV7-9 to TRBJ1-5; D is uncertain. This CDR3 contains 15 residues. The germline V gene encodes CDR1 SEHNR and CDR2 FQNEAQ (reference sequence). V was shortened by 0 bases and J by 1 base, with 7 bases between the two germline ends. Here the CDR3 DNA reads TGTGCCAGCAGCTTAGCAGAATCCAGCAATCAGCCCCAGCATTTT. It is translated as CASSLAESSNQPQHF.

The CDR3, as DNA: TGTGCCAGCAGCCGCAACCGGGAGGGAGCTTTCTTT. Its translation: CASSRNREGAFF. The V call is TRBV7-9, the J call TRBJ1-1; D remains ambiguous. Trimming left V 5 bases short and J 10 bases short, with 14 bases between. Germline lookup yields CDR1 SEHNR and CDR2 FQNEAQ (reference sequence). This CDR3 contains 12 residues.